This TCR beta chain was found in a study of shared clonotypes between healthy human individuals. Background on the study: Researchers assigned three CD4 naive, three CD4 memory, two CD8 naive and one CD8 memory plate to each donor. Study outcomes and limitations: Memory subsets generally showed smaller estimated richness than naive subsets did. For sorted subsets, rarefaction showed incomplete sequencing despite large depth.

Original processing notes: Junction-only sequences without quality scores came from ImmunoSEQ, so filtering differed. Assay used: immunoSEQ multiplex PCR; TCRdb lists only in-frame clones, some missing. Clone size and V and J calls were adopted from that table, with D and trimming inferred from the DNA. The repertoire has around 1.6 million clones, 95% to 99% of them found once; the top ten carry approximately 0.44%. Germline values: CDR1 SGHRS, CDR2 YFSETQ. The CDR3 consists of 13 residues. V lost 4 bases and J lost 0, with 4 bases in between. A remark on this clone: The antigen remains undetermined. This CDR3 is also generated by other DNA sequences in the sample.

The specimen sequenced was naive CD4+ T cells sorted from blood. The subset: CD45RA+ positively selected. The genes are TRBV5-1 and TRBJ2-2; D is undetermined. The TCR comes from a man aged 25 to 45 in good health. For the CDR3, the DNA is TGCGCCAGCAGCACGTCGAACACCGGGGAGCTGTTTTTT. Translation gives CASSTSNTGELFF.